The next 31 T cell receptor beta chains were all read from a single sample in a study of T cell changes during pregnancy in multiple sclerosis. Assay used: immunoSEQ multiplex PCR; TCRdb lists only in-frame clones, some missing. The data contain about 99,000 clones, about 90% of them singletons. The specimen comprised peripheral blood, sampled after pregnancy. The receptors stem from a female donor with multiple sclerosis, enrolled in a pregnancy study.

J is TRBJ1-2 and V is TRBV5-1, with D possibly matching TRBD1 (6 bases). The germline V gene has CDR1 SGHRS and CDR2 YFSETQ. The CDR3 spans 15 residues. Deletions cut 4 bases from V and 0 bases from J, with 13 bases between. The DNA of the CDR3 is TGCGCCAGCAGCCTGGGGACACCGACTAACTATGGCTACACCTTC. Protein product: CASSLGTPTNYGYTF.

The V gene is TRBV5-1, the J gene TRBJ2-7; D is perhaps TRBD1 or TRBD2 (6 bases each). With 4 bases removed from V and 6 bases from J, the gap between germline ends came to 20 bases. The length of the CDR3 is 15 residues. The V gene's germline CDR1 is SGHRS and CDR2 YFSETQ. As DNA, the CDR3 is TGCGCCAGCAGCCTGGGGGGCGGCGGGAAAGGCGAGCAGTACTTC. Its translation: CASSLGGGGKGEQYF.

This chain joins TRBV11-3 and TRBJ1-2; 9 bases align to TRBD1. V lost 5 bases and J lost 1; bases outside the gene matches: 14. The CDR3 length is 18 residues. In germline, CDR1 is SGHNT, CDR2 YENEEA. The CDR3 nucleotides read TGTGCCAGCAGCGGATCCGGGACAGGGAATCGTGGTAACTATGGCTACACCTTC. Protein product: CASSGSGTGNRGNYGYTF.

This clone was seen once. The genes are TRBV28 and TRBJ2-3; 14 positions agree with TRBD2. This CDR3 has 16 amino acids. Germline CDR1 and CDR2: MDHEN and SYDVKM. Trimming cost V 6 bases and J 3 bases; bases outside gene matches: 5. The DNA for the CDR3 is TGTGCCAGCAGCTCCGGGACTAGCGGGGGAACAGATACGCAGTATTTT. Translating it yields CASSSGTSGGTDTQYF.

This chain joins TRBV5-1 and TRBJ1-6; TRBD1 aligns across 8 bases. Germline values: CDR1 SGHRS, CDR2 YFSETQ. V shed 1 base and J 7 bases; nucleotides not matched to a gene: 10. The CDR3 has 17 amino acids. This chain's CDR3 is CASSLLGIQGANSPLHF. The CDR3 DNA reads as TGCGCCAGCAGCTTGCTAGGCATCCAGGGGGCCAATTCACCCCTCCACTTT.

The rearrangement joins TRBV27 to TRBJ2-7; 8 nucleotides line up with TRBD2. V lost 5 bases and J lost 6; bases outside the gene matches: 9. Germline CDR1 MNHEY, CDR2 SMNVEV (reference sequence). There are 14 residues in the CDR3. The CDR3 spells CASSPRGGGSEQYF. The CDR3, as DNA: TGTGCCAGCAGTCCCCGGGGCGGGGGGAGCGAGCAGTACTTC.

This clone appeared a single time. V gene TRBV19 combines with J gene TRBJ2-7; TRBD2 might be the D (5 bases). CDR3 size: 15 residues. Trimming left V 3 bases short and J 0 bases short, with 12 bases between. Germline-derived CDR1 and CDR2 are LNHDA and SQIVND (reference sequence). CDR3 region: CASSISGAISYEQYF. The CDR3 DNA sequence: TGTGCCAGTAGTATCAGCGGAGCAATCTCCTACGAGCAGTACTTC. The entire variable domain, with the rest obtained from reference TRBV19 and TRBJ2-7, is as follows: DGGITQSPKYLFRKEGQNVTLSCEQNLNHDAMYWYRQDPGQGLRLIYYSQIVNDFQKGDIAEGYSVSREKKESFPLTVTSAQKNPTAFYLCASSISGAISYEQYFGPGTRLTVT.

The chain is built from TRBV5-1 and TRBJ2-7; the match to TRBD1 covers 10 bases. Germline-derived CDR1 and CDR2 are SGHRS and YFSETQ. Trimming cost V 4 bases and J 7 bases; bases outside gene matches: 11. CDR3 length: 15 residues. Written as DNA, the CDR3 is TGCGCCAGCAGCGTTGCGGGACAGGGGCAGTTTGAGCAGTACTTC. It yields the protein CASSVAGQGQFEQYF.

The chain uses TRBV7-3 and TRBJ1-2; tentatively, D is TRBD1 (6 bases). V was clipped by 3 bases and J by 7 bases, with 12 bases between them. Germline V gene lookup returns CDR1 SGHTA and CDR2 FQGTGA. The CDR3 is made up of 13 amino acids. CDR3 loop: CASSFLGGGGYTF. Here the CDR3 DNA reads TGTGCCAGCAGCTTCCTAGGGGGGGGTGGCTACACCTTC.

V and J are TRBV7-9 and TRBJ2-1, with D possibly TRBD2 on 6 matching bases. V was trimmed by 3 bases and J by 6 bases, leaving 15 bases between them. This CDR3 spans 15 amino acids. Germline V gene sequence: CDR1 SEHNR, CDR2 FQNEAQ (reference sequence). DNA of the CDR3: TGTGCCAGCAGCTTGGCGATGGGGCGGGGCAATGAGCAGTTCTTC. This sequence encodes CASSLAMGRGNEQFF. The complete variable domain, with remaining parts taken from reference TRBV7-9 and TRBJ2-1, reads DTGVSQNPRHKITKRGQNVTFRCDPISEHNRLYWYRQTLGQGPEFLTYFQNEAQLEKSRLLSDRFSAERPKGSFSTLEIQRTEQGDSAMYLCASSLAMGRGNEQFFGPGTRLTVL.

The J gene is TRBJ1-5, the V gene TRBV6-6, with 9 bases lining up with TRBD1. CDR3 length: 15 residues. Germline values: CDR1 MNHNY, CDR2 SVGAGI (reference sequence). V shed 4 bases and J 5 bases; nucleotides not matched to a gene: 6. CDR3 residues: CASSSQTGGYQPQHF. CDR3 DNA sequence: TGTGCCAGCAGTTCCCAGACAGGGGGGTATCAGCCCCAGCATTTT.

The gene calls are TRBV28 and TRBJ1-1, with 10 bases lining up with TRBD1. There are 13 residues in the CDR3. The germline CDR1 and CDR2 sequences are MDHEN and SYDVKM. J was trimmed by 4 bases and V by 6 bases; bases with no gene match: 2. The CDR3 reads CASRGTGVTEAFF. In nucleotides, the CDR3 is TGTGCCAGCAGGGGGACAGGGGTCACTGAAGCTTTCTTT.

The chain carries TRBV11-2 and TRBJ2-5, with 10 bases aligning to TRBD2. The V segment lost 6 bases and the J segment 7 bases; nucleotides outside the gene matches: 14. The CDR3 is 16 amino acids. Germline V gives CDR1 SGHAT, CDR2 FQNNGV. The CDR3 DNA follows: TGTGCCAGCAGAACCGTTGGACTAGCGGAGGGGGGGACCCAGTACTTC. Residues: CASRTVGLAEGGTQYF.

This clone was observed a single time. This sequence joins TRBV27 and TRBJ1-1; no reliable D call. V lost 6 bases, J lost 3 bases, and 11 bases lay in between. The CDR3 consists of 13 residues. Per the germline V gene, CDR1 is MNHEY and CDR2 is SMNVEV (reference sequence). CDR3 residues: CASRTGRDTEAFF. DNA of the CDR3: TGTGCCAGCAGGACCGGGAGGGACACTGAAGCTTTCTTT.

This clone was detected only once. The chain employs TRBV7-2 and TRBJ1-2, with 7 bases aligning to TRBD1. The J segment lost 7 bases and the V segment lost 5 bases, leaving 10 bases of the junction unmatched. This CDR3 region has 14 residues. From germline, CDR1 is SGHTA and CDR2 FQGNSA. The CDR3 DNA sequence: TGTGCCAGCAGCCCCCGACAGGGATCGGGTGGCTACACCTTC. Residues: CASSPRQGSGGYTF.

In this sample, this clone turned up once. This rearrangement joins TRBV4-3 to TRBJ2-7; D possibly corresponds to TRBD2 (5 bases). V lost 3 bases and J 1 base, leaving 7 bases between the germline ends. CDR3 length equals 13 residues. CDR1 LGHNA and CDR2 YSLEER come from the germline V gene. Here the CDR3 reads CASSQRESYEQYF. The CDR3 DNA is TGCGCCAGCAGCCAGAGGGAGTCCTACGAGCAGTACTTC.

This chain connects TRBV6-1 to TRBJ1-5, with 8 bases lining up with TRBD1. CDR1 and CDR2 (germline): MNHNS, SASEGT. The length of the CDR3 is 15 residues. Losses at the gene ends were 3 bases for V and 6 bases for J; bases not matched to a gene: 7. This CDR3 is CASSDGQGHSQPQHF. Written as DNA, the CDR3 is TGTGCCAGCAGTGATGGACAGGGACACAGTCAGCCCCAGCATTTT.

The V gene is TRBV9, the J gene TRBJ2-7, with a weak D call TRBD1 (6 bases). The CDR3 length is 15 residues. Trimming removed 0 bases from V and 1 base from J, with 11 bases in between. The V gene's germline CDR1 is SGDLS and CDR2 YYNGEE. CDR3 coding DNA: TGTGCCAGCAGCGTAGGGACAGCCTCTTCCTACGAGCAGTACTTC. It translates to CASSVGTASSYEQYF. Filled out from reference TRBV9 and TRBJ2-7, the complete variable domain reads DSGVTQTPKHLITATGQRVTLRCSPRSGDLSVYWYQQSLDQGLQFLIQYYNGEERAKGNILERFSAQQFPDLHSELNLSSLELGDSALYFCASSVGTASSYEQYFGPGTRLTVT.

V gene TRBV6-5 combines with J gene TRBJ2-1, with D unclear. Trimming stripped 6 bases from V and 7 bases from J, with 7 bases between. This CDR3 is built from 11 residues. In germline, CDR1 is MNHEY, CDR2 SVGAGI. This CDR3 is CASSFLNEQFF. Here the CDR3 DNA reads TGTGCCAGCAGCTTTCTTAATGAGCAGTTCTTC.

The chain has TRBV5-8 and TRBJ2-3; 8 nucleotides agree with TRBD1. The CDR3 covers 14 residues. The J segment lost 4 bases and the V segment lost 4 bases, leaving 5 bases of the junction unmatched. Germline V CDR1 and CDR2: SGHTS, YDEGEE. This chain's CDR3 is CASSQGQGPDTQYF. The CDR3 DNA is TGTGCCAGCAGCCAAGGACAGGGCCCAGATACGCAGTATTTT. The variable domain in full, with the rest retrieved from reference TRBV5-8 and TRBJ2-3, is EAGVTQSPTHLIKTRGQQATLRCSPISGHTSVYWYQQALGLGLQFLLWYDEGEERNRGNFPPRFSGRQFPNYSSELNVNALELEDSALYLCASSQGQGPDTQYFGPGTRLTVL.

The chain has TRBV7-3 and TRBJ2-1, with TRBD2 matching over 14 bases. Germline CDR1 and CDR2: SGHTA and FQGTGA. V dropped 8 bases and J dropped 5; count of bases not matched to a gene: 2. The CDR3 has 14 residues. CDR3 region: CASRLAGGHNEQFF. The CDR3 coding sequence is TGTGCCAGCCGACTAGCGGGAGGGCACAATGAGCAGTTCTTC.

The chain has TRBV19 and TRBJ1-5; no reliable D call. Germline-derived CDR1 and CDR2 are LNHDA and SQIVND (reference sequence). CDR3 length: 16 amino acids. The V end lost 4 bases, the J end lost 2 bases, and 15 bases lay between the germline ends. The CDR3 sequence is CASSTGLSSRNQPQHF. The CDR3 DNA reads TGTGCCAGTAGTACAGGACTCAGTTCCCGCAATCAGCCCCAGCATTTT.

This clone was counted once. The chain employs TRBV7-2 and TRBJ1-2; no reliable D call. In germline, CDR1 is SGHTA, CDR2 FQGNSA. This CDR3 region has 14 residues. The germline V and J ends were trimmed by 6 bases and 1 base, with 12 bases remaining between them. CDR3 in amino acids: CASSPNGLNYGYTF. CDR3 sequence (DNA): TGTGCCAGCAGTCCGAATGGGCTTAACTATGGCTACACCTTC.

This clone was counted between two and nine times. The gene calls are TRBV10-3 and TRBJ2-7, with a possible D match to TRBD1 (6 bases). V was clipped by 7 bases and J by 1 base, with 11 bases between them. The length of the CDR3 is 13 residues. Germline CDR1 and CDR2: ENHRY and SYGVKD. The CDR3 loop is CAITRQDSYEQYF. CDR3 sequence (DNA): TGTGCCATCACGCGACAGGATTCCTACGAGCAGTACTTC.

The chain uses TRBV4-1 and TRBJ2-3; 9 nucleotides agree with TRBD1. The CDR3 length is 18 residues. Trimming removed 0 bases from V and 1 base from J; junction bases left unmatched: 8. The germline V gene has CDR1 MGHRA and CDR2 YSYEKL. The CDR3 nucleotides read TGCGCCAGCAGCCAAGATCAGGGGACAGGGTTCCGCACAGATACGCAGTATTTT. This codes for CASSQDQGTGFRTDTQYF.

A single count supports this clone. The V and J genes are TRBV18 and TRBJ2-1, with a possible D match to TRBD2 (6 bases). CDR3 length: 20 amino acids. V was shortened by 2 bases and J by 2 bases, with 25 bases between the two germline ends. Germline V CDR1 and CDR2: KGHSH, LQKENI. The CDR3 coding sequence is TGTGCCAGCTCACCAACGATCGCGGGACCTGGGATAACGGCCTACAATGAGCAGTTCTTC. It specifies CASSPTIAGPGITAYNEQFF. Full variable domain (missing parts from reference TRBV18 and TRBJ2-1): NAGVMQNPRHLVRRRGQEARLRCSPMKGHSHVYWYRQLPEEGLKFMVYLQKENIIDESGMPKERFSAEFPKEGPSILRIQQVVRGDSAAYFCASSPTIAGPGITAYNEQFFGPGTRLTVL.

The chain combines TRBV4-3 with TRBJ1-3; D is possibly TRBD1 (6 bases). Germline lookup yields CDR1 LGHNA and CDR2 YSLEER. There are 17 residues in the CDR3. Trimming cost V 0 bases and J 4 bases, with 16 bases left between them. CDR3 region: CASSQDFRGRSGNTIYF. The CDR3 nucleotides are TGCGCCAGCAGCCAAGATTTCAGGGGCCGGTCGGGAAACACCATATATTTT.

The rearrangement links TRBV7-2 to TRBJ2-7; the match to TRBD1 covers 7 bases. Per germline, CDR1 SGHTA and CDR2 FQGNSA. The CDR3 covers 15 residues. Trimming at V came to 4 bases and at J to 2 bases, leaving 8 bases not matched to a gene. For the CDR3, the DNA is TGTGCCAGCAGCTCCACGCCACAGGGGCCCTACGAGCAGTACTTC. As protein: CASSSTPQGPYEQYF.

The CDR3 DNA sequence: TGTGCCAGCAGTTTAAACAGGGCGGGGACCCAGTACTTC. It is translated as CASSLNRAGTQYF. This sequence joins TRBV27 and TRBJ2-5; D might be TRBD1 (6 bases). The germline CDR1 and CDR2 sequences are MNHEY and SMNVEV (reference sequence). V dropped 2 bases and J dropped 7 bases, with 11 bases sitting between them. The CDR3 spans 13 residues.

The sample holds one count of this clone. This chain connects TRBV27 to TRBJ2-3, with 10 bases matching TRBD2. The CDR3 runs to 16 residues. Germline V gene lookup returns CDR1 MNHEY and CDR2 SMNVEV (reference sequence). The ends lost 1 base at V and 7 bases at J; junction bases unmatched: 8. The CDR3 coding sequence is TGTGCCAGCAGTTTATGGGCTAGCGGGAGTGGGTATACGCAGTATTTT. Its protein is CASSLWASGSGYTQYF.

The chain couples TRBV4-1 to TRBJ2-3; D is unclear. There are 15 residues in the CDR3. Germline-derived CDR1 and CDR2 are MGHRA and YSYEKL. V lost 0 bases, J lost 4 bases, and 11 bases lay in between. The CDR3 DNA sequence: TGCGCCAGCAGCCAAGACCCAGTGTCTCCAGATACGCAGTATTTT. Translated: CASSQDPVSPDTQYF.